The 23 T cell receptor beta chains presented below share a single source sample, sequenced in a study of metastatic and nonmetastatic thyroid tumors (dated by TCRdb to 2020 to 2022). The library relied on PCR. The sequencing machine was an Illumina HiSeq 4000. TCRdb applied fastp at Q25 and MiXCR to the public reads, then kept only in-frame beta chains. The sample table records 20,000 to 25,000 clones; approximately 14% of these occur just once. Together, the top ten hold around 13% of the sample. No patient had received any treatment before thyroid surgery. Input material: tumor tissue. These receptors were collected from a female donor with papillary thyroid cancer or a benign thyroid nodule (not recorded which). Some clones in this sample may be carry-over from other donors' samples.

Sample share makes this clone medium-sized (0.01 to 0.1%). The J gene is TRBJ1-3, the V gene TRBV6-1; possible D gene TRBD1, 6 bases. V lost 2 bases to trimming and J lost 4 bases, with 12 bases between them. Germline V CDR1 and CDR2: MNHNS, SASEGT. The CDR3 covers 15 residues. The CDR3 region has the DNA TGTGCCAGCAGTGAAAATCCAGGGGTGGGAAACACCATATATTTT. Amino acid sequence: CASSENPGVGNTIYF.

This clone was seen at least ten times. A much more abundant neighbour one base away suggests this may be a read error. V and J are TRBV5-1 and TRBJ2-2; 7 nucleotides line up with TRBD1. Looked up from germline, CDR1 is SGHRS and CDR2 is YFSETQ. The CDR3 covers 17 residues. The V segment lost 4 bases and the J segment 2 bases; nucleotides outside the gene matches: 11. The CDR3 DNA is TGCGCCAGCAGCAACACTGAACAGGGGACAAACACCGGGGAGCTGTTTTTT. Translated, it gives CASSNTEQGTNTGELFF. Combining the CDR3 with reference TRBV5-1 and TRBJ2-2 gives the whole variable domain KAGVTQTPRYLIKTRGQQVTLSCSPISGHRSVSWYQQTPGQGLQFLFEYFSETQRNKGNFPGRFSGRQFSNSRSEMNVSTLELGDSALYLCASSNTEQGTNTGELFFGEGSRLTVL.

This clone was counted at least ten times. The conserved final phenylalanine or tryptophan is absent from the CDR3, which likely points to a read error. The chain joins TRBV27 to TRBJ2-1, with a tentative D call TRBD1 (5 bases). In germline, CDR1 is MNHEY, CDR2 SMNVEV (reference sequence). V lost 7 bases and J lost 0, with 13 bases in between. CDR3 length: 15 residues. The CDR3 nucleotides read TGTGCCAGCAAACCGACAGCCCACTCCTACAATGAGCAGTTCTCC. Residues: CASKPTAHSYNEQFS.

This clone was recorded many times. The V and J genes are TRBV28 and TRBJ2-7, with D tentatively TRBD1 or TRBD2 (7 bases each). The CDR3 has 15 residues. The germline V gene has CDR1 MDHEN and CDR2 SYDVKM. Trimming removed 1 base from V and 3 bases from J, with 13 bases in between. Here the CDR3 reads CASSLSQGGGYEQYF. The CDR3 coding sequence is TGTGCCAGCAGTTTATCCCAGGGGGGGGGCTACGAGCAGTACTTC.

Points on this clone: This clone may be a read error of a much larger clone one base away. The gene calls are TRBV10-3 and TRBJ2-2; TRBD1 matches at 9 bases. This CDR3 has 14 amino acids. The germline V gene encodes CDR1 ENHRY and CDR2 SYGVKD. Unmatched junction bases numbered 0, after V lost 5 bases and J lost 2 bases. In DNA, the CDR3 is TGTGCCATCAGTACAGGGGGCAACACCGGGGAGCTGTTTTTT. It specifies CAISTGGNTGELFF.

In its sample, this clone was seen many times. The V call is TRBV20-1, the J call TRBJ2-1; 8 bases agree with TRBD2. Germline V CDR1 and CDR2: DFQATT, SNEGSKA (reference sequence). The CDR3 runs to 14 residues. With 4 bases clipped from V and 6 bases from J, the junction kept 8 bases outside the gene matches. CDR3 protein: CSAKGWTSSNEQFF. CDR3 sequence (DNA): TGCAGTGCTAAAGGATGGACTAGCAGCAATGAGCAGTTCTTC.

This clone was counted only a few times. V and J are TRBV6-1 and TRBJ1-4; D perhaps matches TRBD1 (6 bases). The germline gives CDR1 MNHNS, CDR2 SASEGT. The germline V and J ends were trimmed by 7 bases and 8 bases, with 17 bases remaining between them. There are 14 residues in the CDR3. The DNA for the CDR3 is TGTGCCAGCATCCATCAGGGGAAAGGAGAAAAACTGTTTTTT. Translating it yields CASIHQGKGEKLFF.

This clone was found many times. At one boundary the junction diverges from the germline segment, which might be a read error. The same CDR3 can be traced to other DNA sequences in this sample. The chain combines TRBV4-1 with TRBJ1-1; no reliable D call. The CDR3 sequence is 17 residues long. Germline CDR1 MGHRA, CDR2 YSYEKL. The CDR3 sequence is CASSQDGSRYMNTEAFF. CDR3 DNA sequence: TGCGCCAGCAGCCAAGATGGGTCCCGATACATGAACACTGAGGCTTTCTTT.

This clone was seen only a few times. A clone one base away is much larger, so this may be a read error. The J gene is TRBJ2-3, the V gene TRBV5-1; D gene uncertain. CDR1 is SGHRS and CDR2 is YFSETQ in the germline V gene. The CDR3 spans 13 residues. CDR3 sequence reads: CASSLDDADTLYF. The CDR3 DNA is TGCGCCAGCAGCTTGGATGACGCAGATACGCTGTATTTT.

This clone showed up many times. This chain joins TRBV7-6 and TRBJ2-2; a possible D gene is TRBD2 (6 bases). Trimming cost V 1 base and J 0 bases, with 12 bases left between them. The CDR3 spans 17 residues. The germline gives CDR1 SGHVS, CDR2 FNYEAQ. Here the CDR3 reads CASSLEAGLSNTGELFF. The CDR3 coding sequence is TGTGCCAGCAGCTTAGAGGCCGGACTATCGAACACCGGGGAGCTGTTTTTT.

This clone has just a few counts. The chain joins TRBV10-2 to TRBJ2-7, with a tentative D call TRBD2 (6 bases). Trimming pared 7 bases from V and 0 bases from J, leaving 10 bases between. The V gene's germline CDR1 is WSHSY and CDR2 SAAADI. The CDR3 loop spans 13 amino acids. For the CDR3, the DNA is TGCGCCAGCACGGGGACTGGCTCCTACGAGCAGTACTTC. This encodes CASTGTGSYEQYF.

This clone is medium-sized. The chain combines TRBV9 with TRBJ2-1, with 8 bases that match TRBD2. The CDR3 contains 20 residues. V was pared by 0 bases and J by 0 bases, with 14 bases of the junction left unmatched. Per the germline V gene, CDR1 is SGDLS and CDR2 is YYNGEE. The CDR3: CASSVGGGRTSGSSYNEQFF. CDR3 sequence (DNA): TGTGCCAGCAGCGTAGGAGGGGGACGTACTAGCGGCAGCTCCTACAATGAGCAGTTCTTC.

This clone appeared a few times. The CDR3 DNA reads TGTGCCAGCAGTCGGGACAGCCGCTACGAGCAGTACTTC. Its translation: CASSRDSRYEQYF. The chain links TRBV6-1 to TRBJ2-7; the match to TRBD1 covers 7 bases. J lost 3 bases, V lost 5 bases, and 4 bases had no gene match. The CDR3 is 13 residues long. Germline V lookup: CDR1 MNHNS, CDR2 SASEGT.

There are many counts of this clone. CDR3 residues: CSVNVYGYEQYF. The CDR3 DNA is TGCAGCGTAAACGTCTACGGCTACGAGCAGTACTTC. The V call is TRBV29-1, the J call TRBJ2-7; D is ambiguous. CDR1 is SQVTM and CDR2 is ANQGSEA in the germline V gene. Trimming cost V 6 bases and J 3 bases, with 12 bases left between them. This CDR3 comprises 12 residues.

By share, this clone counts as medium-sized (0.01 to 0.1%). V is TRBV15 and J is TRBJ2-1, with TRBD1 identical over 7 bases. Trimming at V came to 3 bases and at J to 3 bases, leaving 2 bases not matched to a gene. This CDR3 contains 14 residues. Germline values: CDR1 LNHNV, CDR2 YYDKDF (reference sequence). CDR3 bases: TGTGCCACCAGCAGGGGGGACAGCTACAATGAGCAGTTCTTC. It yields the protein CATSRGDSYNEQFF. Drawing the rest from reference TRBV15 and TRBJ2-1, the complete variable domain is DAMVIQNPRYQVTQFGKPVTLSCSQTLNHNVMYWYQQKSSQAPKLLFHYYDKDFNNEADTPDNFQSRRPNTSFCFLDIRSPGLGDTAMYLCATSRGDSYNEQFFGPGTRLTVL.

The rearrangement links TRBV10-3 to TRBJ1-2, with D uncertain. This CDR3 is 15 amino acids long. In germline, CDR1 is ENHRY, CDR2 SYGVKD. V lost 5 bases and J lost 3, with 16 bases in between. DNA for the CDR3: TGTGCCATCAGTCACCCAAAGGATGGTGACTATGGCTACACCTTC. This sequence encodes CAISHPKDGDYGYTF.

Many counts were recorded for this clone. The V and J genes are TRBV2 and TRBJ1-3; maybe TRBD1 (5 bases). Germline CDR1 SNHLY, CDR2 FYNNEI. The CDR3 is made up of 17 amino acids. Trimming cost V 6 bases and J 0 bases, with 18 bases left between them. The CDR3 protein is CASSQVGRAFSGNTIYF. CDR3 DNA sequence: TGTGCCAGCAGCCAGGTGGGCAGGGCTTTCTCTGGAAACACCATATATTTT.

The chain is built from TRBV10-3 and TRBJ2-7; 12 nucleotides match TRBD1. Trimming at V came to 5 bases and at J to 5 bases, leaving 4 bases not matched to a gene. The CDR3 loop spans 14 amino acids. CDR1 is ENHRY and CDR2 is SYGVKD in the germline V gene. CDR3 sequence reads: CAISPGQGANEQYF. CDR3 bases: TGTGCCATCAGTCCGGGACAGGGGGCGAACGAGCAGTACTTC.

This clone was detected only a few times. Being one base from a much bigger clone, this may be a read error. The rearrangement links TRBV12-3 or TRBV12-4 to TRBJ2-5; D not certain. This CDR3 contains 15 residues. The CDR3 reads CAISLYDSTQETQYF. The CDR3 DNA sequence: TGTGCCATCAGTTTATATGACTCTACCCAAGAGACCCAGTACTTC.

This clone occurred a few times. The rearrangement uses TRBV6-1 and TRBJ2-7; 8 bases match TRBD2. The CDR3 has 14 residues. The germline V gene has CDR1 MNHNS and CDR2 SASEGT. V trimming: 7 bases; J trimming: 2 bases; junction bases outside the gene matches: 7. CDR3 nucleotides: TGTGCCAGCAAGGGTTCGGGAGGGCCCTACGAGCAGTACTTC. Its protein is CASKGSGGPYEQYF.

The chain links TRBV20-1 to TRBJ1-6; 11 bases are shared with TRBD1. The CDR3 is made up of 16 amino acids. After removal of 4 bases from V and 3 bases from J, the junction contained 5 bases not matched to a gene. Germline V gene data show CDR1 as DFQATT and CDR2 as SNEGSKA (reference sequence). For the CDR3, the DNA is TGCAGTGCTAATCCCGGGACAGGGGGCTATAATTCACCCCTCCACTTT. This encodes CSANPGTGGYNSPLHF.

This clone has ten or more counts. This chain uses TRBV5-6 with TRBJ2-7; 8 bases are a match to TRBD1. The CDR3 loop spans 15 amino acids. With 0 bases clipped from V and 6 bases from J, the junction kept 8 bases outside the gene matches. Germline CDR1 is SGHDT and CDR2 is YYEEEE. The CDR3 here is CASSLEGQGAGEQYF. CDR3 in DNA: TGTGCCAGCAGCTTGGAAGGCCAGGGGGCCGGCGAGCAGTACTTC.

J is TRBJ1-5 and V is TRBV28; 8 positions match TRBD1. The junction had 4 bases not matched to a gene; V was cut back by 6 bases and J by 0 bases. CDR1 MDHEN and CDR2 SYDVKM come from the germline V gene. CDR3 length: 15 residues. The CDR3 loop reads CASRRQGTSNQPQHF. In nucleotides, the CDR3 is TGTGCCAGCAGGAGACAGGGGACTAGCAATCAGCCCCAGCATTTT.